The 28 T cell receptor beta chains below were found in one sample sequenced in a study of PD-L1 blockade in urothelial cancer. The method was immunoSEQ multiplex PCR; TCRdb's version includes in-frame clones alone and lacks a portion of them. The sample lists around 38,000 clones, 86% occurring once. Time point specified: peripheral blood 6 weeks after treatment start. The source was PBMCs, collected around atezolizumab (anti-PD-L1) treatment. The receptors here all came from a man in his sixties with urothelial cancer.

The chain joins TRBV15 to TRBJ2-3; D call uncertain. CDR1 and CDR2 from the germline V gene are LNHNV and YYDKDF (reference sequence). The length of the CDR3 is 17 residues. Trimming removed 0 bases at V and 1 base at J, with 14 bases between. CDR3 sequence reads: CATSRDKAKPGTDTQYF. The CDR3 nucleotides read TGTGCCACCAGCAGAGATAAAGCTAAACCGGGCACAGATACGCAGTATTTT. Combining the CDR3 with reference TRBV15 and TRBJ2-3 gives the whole variable domain DAMVIQNPRYQVTQFGKPVTLSCSQTLNHNVMYWYQQKSSQAPKLLFHYYDKDFNNEADTPDNFQSRRPNTSFCFLDIRSPGLGDTAMYLCATSRDKAKPGTDTQYFGPGTRLTVL.

J is TRBJ1-2 and V is TRBV6-7, with 9 bases aligning to TRBD1. TRBV6-7 is annotated as an ORF whose role is uncertain. The CDR3 runs 15 residues. V trimming: 7 bases; J trimming: 8 bases; junction bases outside the gene matches: 14. CDR3 coding DNA: TGTGCCAGCACTCCCCCCCGGACAGGGGCTGGAGGCTACACCTTC. This codes for CASTPPRTGAGGYTF.

V usage is TRBV29-1 and J usage is TRBJ2-7, with 7 bases aligning to TRBD1. With 4 bases clipped from V and 4 bases from J, the junction kept 7 bases outside the gene matches. CDR1 and CDR2 (germline): SQVTM, ANQGSEA. This CDR3 is built from 13 residues. CDR3 nucleotides: TGCAGCGTTGTTAGAGGGGGCGGGTACGAGCAGTACTTC. Its protein is CSVVRGGGYEQYF.

V and J are TRBV2 and TRBJ2-1; 9 positions agree with TRBD1. V lost 6 bases to trimming and J lost 6 bases; unmatched junction nucleotides: 15. The germline CDR1 and CDR2 sequences are SNHLY and FYNNEI. This CDR3 is 17 amino acids long. In DNA, the CDR3 is TGTGCCAGCAGGGGGATTCCGGGACAGGGAATTAGCAATGAGCAGTTCTTC. Protein product: CASRGIPGQGISNEQFF.

V gene TRBV5-4 combines with J gene TRBJ2-5; maybe TRBD2 (5 bases). Deletions cut 1 base from V and 2 bases from J, with 12 bases between. The CDR3 is made up of 15 amino acids. The germline CDR1 and CDR2 sequences are SGHNT and YYREEE (reference sequence). In nucleotides, the CDR3 is TGTGCCAGCAGCTTGATTGGAGGTTGGCAAGAGACCCAGTACTTC. This gives the protein CASSLIGGWQETQYF.

This clone has only one observation. The V and J genes are TRBV6-5 and TRBJ1-5; no definite D call. The CDR3 consists of 15 residues. Germline V gives CDR1 MNHEY, CDR2 SVGAGI. With 6 bases removed from V and 0 bases from J, the gap between germline ends came to 12 bases. The CDR3 here is CASRSGLNSNQPQHF. CDR3 DNA: TGTGCCAGCAGGAGTGGGCTAAATAGCAATCAGCCCCAGCATTTT.

This rearrangement joins TRBV4-2 to TRBJ1-1, with D maybe TRBD1 (5 bases). Per the germline V gene, CDR1 is LGHNA and CDR2 is YNFKEQ. V shed 4 bases and J shed 4 bases, with 10 bases lying between them. The CDR3 extends over 13 amino acids. In nucleotides, the CDR3 is TGTGCCAGCAGCCCGGGGGAGGCCACTGAAGCTTTCTTT. Amino acid sequence: CASSPGEATEAFF.

The genes are TRBV5-1 and TRBJ2-6; D remains unclear. With 3 bases removed from V and 0 bases from J, the gap between germline ends came to 10 bases. The CDR3 loop spans 16 amino acids. Germline CDR1 and CDR2: SGHRS and YFSETQ. CDR3 amino acids: CASSSAGSSGANVLTF. In nucleotides, the CDR3 is TGCGCCAGCAGCTCGGCAGGAAGCTCTGGGGCCAACGTCCTGACTTTC.

As regards this clone: The same CDR3 also results from other DNA sequences found in this sample. The chain uses TRBV7-3 and TRBJ1-5, with D perhaps TRBD1 (5 bases). Trimming took 5 bases from V and 4 from J, leaving 12 bases between them. Germline V gene lookup returns CDR1 SGHTA and CDR2 FQGTGA. The CDR3 contains 14 residues. CDR3 nucleotides: TGTGCCAGCAGCCCCTCGGGGGGGAATCAGCCCCAGCATTTT. It translates to CASSPSGGNQPQHF.

The chain couples TRBV15 to TRBJ2-1; 12 nucleotides agree with TRBD2. The CDR3 loop spans 16 amino acids. J gave up 7 bases and V 1 base, and 5 bases lay outside the gene matches. Germline CDR1 is LNHNV and CDR2 is YYDKDF (reference sequence). This CDR3 reads CATSRGLAGVENEQFF. DNA for the CDR3: TGTGCCACCAGCAGAGGACTAGCGGGAGTGGAAAATGAGCAGTTCTTC.

The sample holds one count of this clone. This chain links TRBV5-8 with TRBJ1-3; D is possibly TRBD1 (5 bases). V gave up 4 bases and J gave up 3 bases, with 8 bases separating them. This CDR3 contains 13 residues. The germline CDR1 and CDR2 sequences are SGHTS and YDEGEE. CDR3 coding DNA: TGTGCCAGCAGCCTAGGGGTTGGAAACACCATATATTTT. Protein sequence: CASSLGVGNTIYF.

This chain joins TRBV7-2 and TRBJ2-7; D may be TRBD2 (5 bases). There are 13 residues in the CDR3. Germline CDR1 SGHTA, CDR2 FQGNSA. V was trimmed by 2 bases and J by 2 bases, leaving 7 bases between them. In DNA form, the CDR3 reads TGTGCCAGCAGCTTACGGGGTCCCTACGAGCAGTACTTC. It is translated as CASSLRGPYEQYF.

The V and J genes are TRBV5-1 and TRBJ2-3; 13 bases are a match to TRBD2. Germline trimming cut 4 bases from V and 1 base from J; bases unmatched to any gene: 3. There are 16 residues in the CDR3. CDR1 and CDR2 (germline): SGHRS, YFSETQ. The DNA for the CDR3 is TGCGCCAGCAGCGGGGGGACTAGCGGGGGCACAGATACGCAGTATTTT. Translation gives CASSGGTSGGTDTQYF.

The chain combines TRBV7-9 with TRBJ1-1; D ambiguous. Germline V gives CDR1 SEHNR, CDR2 FQNEAQ (reference sequence). Deletions cut 7 bases from V and 0 bases from J, with 9 bases between. The CDR3 consists of 13 residues. The CDR3 reads CASTPSMNTEAFF. CDR3 nucleotide sequence: TGTGCCAGCACCCCCAGTATGAACACTGAAGCTTTCTTT.

As DNA, the CDR3 is TGTGCCTGGAGCCCTTCTCTCCCCCTAGGCGGAGAGACCCAGTACTTC. This encodes CAWSPSLPLGGETQYF. V gene TRBV30 combines with J gene TRBJ2-5; D not certain. The CDR3 sequence is 16 residues long. The V gene lost 3 bases and the J gene lost 4 bases, with 21 bases spanning the gap. CDR1 is GTSNPN and CDR2 is SVGIG in the germline V gene (reference sequence).

This clone was seen a single time. This chain joins TRBV18 and TRBJ1-4; 7 nucleotides align to TRBD1. Trimming cost V 0 bases and J 8 bases; bases outside gene matches: 3. Looked up from germline, CDR1 is KGHSH and CDR2 is LQKENI. There are 14 residues in the CDR3. The DNA for the CDR3 is TGTGCCAGCTCACCACCGCTGGACAGGGAAAAACTGTTTTTT. Its protein is CASSPPLDREKLFF.

The rearrangement uses TRBV18 and TRBJ2-2; TRBD2 matches at 12 bases. Germline CDR1 KGHSH, CDR2 LQKENI. J was trimmed by 6 bases and V by 3 bases; bases with no gene match: 5. The CDR3 consists of 16 residues. In DNA, the CDR3 is TGTGCCAGCTCACCGACTAGCGGGAGAGGTGCCGGGGAGCTGTTTTTT. As protein: CASSPTSGRGAGELFF.

The rearrangement links TRBV5-6 to TRBJ2-1; D is perhaps TRBD1 (6 bases). This CDR3 is built from 15 residues. The germline V and J ends were trimmed by 6 bases and 9 bases, with 22 bases remaining between them. Germline V gene sequence: CDR1 SGHDT, CDR2 YYEEEE. CDR3 DNA: TGTGCCAGCAAACAGGGTTCCGCCGCGGTTAGTGAGCAGTTCTTC. As protein: CASKQGSAAVSEQFF.

Only a few counts were recorded for this clone. This chain uses TRBV7-6 with TRBJ2-3; 8 bases are shared with TRBD2. The trim removed 4 bases at V and 3 bases at J, leaving 9 bases unmatched. The germline gives CDR1 SGHVS, CDR2 FNYEAQ. There are 16 residues in the CDR3. The CDR3 nucleotides read TGTGCCAGCAGCTATCGCGGGGCGGGGGGTACAGATACGCAGTATTTT. Protein product: CASSYRGAGGTDTQYF. The whole variable domain, filled in from reference TRBV7-6 and TRBJ2-3, reads GAGVSQSPRYKVTKRGQDVALRCDPISGHVSLYWYRQALGQGPEFLTYFNYEAQQDKSGLPNDRFSAERPEGSISTLTIQRTEQRDSAMYRCASSYRGAGGTDTQYFGPGTRLTVL.

The rearrangement joins TRBV6-1 to TRBJ2-7, with D uncertain. The CDR3 contains 13 residues. The V end lost 6 bases, the J end lost 1 base, and 10 bases lay between the germline ends. CDR1 is MNHNS and CDR2 is SASEGT in the germline V gene. The chain's CDR3 is CASSATSSYEQYF. The CDR3 DNA sequence: TGTGCCAGCAGCGCAACCAGTTCCTACGAGCAGTACTTC.

For the CDR3, the DNA is TGCGCCAGCAGAGGTGGGGGACAGGGGGCACGGAGGGACACCGGGGAGCTGTTTTTT. Translating gives CASRGGGQGARRDTGELFF. This chain uses TRBV5-1 with TRBJ2-2; TRBD1 aligns across 12 bases. The CDR3 runs 19 residues. Germline V gene lookup returns CDR1 SGHRS and CDR2 YFSETQ. With 5 bases clipped from V and 3 bases from J, the junction kept 14 bases outside the gene matches.

This clone was detected a few times. The rearrangement links TRBV6-1 to TRBJ1-2; the match to TRBD1 covers 9 bases. There are 13 residues in the CDR3. CDR1 and CDR2 (germline): MNHNS, SASEGT. V lost 6 bases, J lost 3 bases, and 2 bases stayed unmatched. CDR3: CASRRDRDYGYTF. DNA of the CDR3: TGTGCCAGCAGACGGGACAGGGACTATGGCTACACCTTC.

The chain is built from TRBV27 and TRBJ1-2; D is unresolved. Trimming stripped 1 base from V and 8 bases from J, with 11 bases between. Germline CDR1 reads MNHEY; CDR2 reads SMNVEV (reference sequence). The CDR3 is 13 residues long. This CDR3 is CASSLLDGKGYTF. The CDR3 DNA sequence: TGTGCCAGCAGTTTATTAGACGGGAAAGGCTACACCTTC.

V usage is TRBV12-5 and J usage is TRBJ1-1; D may be TRBD1 (5 bases). Per the germline V gene, CDR1 is LGHNT and CDR2 is FRNRAP. V lost 5 bases to trimming and J lost 0 bases, with 13 bases between them. This CDR3 has 15 residues. The CDR3 spells CASGPPTAMNTEAFF. The CDR3, as DNA: TGTGCTAGTGGTCCGCCGACAGCGATGAACACTGAAGCTTTCTTT. The complete variable domain, with remaining parts taken from reference TRBV12-5 and TRBJ1-1, reads DARVTQTPRHKVTEMGQEVTMRCQPILGHNTVFWYRQTMMQGLELLAYFRNRAPLDDSGMPKDRFSAEMPDATLATLKIQPSEPRDSAVYFCASGPPTAMNTEAFFGQGTRLTVV.

The chain combines TRBV7-2 with TRBJ1-1, with a weak D call TRBD1 (5 bases). The CDR3 runs to 13 residues. Germline V gives CDR1 SGHTA, CDR2 FQGNSA. The V end was cut by 3 bases, the J end by 7 bases, with 12 bases between. The CDR3 region is CASSFKVGGEAFF. CDR3 sequence (DNA): TGTGCCAGCAGCTTTAAGGTCGGGGGTGAAGCTTTCTTT. The variable domain in full, completed from reference TRBV7-2 and TRBJ1-1, reads GAGVSQSPSNKVTEKGKDVELRCDPISGHTALYWYRQSLGQGLEFLIYFQGNSAPDKSGLPSDRFSAERTGGSVSTLTIQRTQQEDSAVYLCASSFKVGGEAFFGQGTRLTVV.

The rearrangement links TRBV29-1 to TRBJ2-7; 12 bases are shared with TRBD2. Germline V gene data show CDR1 as SQVTM and CDR2 as ANQGSEA. The trim removed 5 bases at V and 4 bases at J, leaving 3 bases unmatched. The CDR3 extends over 13 amino acids. CDR3 nucleotides: TGCAGCGTTTGGACTAGCGGGACGTACGAGCAGTACTTC. This encodes CSVWTSGTYEQYF.

CDR3 residues: CASSFAGYNTEAFF. The DNA of the CDR3 is TGTGCCAGCAGCTTTGCAGGGTACAACACTGAAGCTTTCTTT. The J gene is TRBJ1-1, the V gene TRBV7-8; tentatively, D is TRBD1 (5 bases). This CDR3 contains 14 residues. Trimming shortened V by 3 bases and J by 2 bases, and 10 bases separated the two germline ends. The germline gives CDR1 SGHVS, CDR2 FQNEAQ.

The gene calls are TRBV10-3 and TRBJ1-1; 9 bases fit TRBD1. The V gene end was trimmed by 6 bases and the J gene end by 4 bases; junction bases not matched to a gene: 6. The CDR3 runs to 14 residues. The germline V gene encodes CDR1 ENHRY and CDR2 SYGVKD. CDR3 coding DNA: TGTGCCATCAGAAGACAGGGGGAGAGCACTGAAGCTTTCTTT. Translating it yields CAIRRQGESTEAFF.